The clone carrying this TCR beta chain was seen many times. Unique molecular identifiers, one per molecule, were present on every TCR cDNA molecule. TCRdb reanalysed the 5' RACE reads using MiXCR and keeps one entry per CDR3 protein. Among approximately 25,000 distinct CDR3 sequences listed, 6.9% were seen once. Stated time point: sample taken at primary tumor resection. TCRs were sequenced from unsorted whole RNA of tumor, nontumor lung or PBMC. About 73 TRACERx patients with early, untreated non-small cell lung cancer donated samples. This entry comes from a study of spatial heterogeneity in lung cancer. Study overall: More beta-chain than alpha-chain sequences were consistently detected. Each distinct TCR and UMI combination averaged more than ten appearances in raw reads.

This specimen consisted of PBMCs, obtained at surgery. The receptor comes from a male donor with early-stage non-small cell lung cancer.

Here the CDR3 DNA reads TGCAGTGCTAGAGAGGCGGGAGCCGGAGATACGCAGTATTTT. Protein sequence: CSAREAGAGDTQYF. The chain combines TRBV20-1 with TRBJ2-3; 7 bases fit TRBD2. Germline CDR1 and CDR2: DFQATT and SNEGSKA (reference sequence). Trimming at V came to 0 bases and at J to 5 bases, leaving 5 bases not matched to a gene. CDR3 length equals 14 residues.